This passage covers 13 T cell receptor beta chains from one sample sequenced in a study of blood T cell repertoires in COVID-19. Libraries were prepared by immunoSEQ multiplex PCR; TCRdb keeps only in-frame clonotypes and omits some of them. The sample contains 200,000 or so clones, more than 80% of which appear only once. The material sequenced was PBMCs or T cells enriched from blood (not recorded which). The receptors here all came from a young woman in a cohort exposed to, infected with or recovered from COVID-19 (not recorded which).

V gene TRBV9 combines with J gene TRBJ1-6; D remains ambiguous. This CDR3 has 16 residues. The germline gives CDR1 SGDLS, CDR2 YYNGEE. The V gene lost 4 bases and the J gene lost 9 bases, with 20 bases spanning the gap. The CDR3, as DNA: TGTGCCAGCAGCCCCCGGGAGGGAGGTACGATTTCACCCCTCCACTTT. It is translated as CASSPREGGTISPLHF.

The V gene is TRBV7-3, the J gene TRBJ2-2, with TRBD1 identical over 7 bases. The CDR3 runs to 13 residues. Unmatched junction bases numbered 2, after V lost 4 bases and J lost 6 bases. CDR1 is SGHTA and CDR2 is FQGTGA in the germline V gene. The CDR3, as DNA: TGTGCCAGCAGCTCCGGACAGGCCGGGGAGCTGTTTTTT. This codes for CASSSGQAGELFF.

The V gene is TRBV7-8, the J gene TRBJ2-5; the match to TRBD1 covers 7 bases. Germline-derived CDR1 and CDR2 are SGHVS and FQNEAQ. J lost 5 bases, V lost 5 bases, and 8 bases had no gene match. This CDR3 region has 14 residues. The chain's CDR3 is CASSIDRARETQYF. As DNA, the CDR3 is TGTGCCAGCAGCATAGACAGGGCTCGGGAGACCCAGTACTTC.

This clone was recorded once. V gene TRBV10-2 combines with J gene TRBJ1-2, with a tentative D call TRBD1 (6 bases). CDR3 length equals 14 residues. V gave up 8 bases and J gave up 5 bases, with 18 bases separating them. Germline V CDR1 and CDR2: WSHSY, SAAADI. The DNA for the CDR3 is TGCGCCAGCCTCCGGGACCAGGGGCTATATGGCTACACCTTC. Amino acid sequence: CASLRDQGLYGYTF.

The chain couples TRBV6-2 or TRBV6-3 to TRBJ2-1; 13 nucleotides align to TRBD2. V dropped 6 bases and J dropped 1; count of bases not matched to a gene: 12. From germline, CDR1 is MNHEY and CDR2 SVGEGT. The CDR3 spans 19 residues. Here the CDR3 DNA reads TGTGCCAGCAGCCCAACTAGCGGGAGGGGCCAAGGGTCCTACAATGAGCAGTTCTTC. Protein sequence: CASSPTSGRGQGSYNEQFF.

This chain joins TRBV5-6 and TRBJ2-7; unclear D gene. The CDR3 length is 13 residues. From germline, CDR1 is SGHDT and CDR2 YYEEEE. V lost 6 bases and J 3 bases, leaving 13 bases between the germline ends. CDR3 amino acids: CASTSTLYYEQYF. The CDR3 coding sequence is TGTGCCAGCACCTCGACACTGTACTACGAGCAGTACTTC.

The gene calls are TRBV30 and TRBJ1-2; a possible D gene is TRBD1 (5 bases). The V end was cut by 1 base, the J end by 7 bases, with 13 bases between. The germline V gene has CDR1 GTSNPN and CDR2 SVGIG (reference sequence). The CDR3 has 13 residues. CDR3 bases: TGTGCCTGGAGTGCCGAAGGGGCGAGTGGCTACACCTTC. It yields the protein CAWSAEGASGYTF. Full variable domain (remainder filled in from reference TRBV30 and TRBJ1-2): SQTIHQWPATLVQPVGSPLSLECTVEGTSNPNLYWYRQAAGRGLQLLFYSVGIGQISSEVPQNLSASRPQDRQFILSSKKLLLSDSGFYLCAWSAEGASGYTFGSGTRLTVV.

This chain uses TRBV2 with TRBJ1-2; no definite D call. The CDR3 runs to 15 residues. Per the germline V gene, CDR1 is SNHLY and CDR2 is FYNNEI. Trimming shortened V by 2 bases and J by 5 bases, and 15 bases separated the two germline ends. This CDR3 reads CASSESRAGRYGYTF. CDR3 coding DNA: TGTGCCAGCAGTGAAAGTCGTGCGGGGAGGTATGGCTACACCTTC.

This sequence joins TRBV16 and TRBJ1-6; 7 bases fit TRBD1. Trimming cost V 3 bases and J 8 bases; bases outside gene matches: 7. This CDR3 comprises 15 residues. Germline lookup yields CDR1 KGHSY and CDR2 FQNENV. The DNA of the CDR3 is TGTGCCAGCAGCCAGATAACAGGGGAATATTCACCCCTCCACTTT. Translation: CASSQITGEYSPLHF. The full variable domain, with the rest looked up from reference TRBV16 and TRBJ1-6, is GEEVAQTPKHLVRGEGQKAKLYCAPIKGHSYVFWYQQVLKNEFKFLISFQNENVFDETGMPKERFSAKCLPNSPCSLEIQATKLEDSAVYFCASSQITGEYSPLHFGNGTRLTVT.

The V gene is TRBV15, the J gene TRBJ1-3; the D is unclear. The CDR3 runs 16 residues. V lost 5 bases and J 0 bases, leaving 14 bases between the germline ends. The germline gives CDR1 LNHNV, CDR2 YYDKDF (reference sequence). The CDR3 DNA reads as TGTGCCACCAGCCCCTGGGCCGGGAGCTCTGGAAACACCATATATTTT. It codes for CATSPWAGSSGNTIYF.

This clone was seen just once. This chain connects TRBV29-1 to TRBJ2-5; TRBD2 might be the D (6 bases). The CDR3 totals 13 residues. The V end was cut by 0 bases, the J end by 6 bases, with 11 bases between. The germline V gene has CDR1 SQVTM and CDR2 ANQGSEA. The CDR3 is CSVEDGGVKTQYF. The CDR3 region has the DNA TGCAGCGTTGAAGATGGAGGGGTGAAGACCCAGTACTTC.

This sequence joins TRBV3-1 (or the pseudogene TRBV3-2) and TRBJ2-5, with D maybe TRBD2 (6 bases). Germline V lookup: CDR1 LGHDT, CDR2 YNNKEL (reference sequence). This CDR3 comprises 15 residues. The germline V and J ends were trimmed by 1 base and 1 base, with 10 bases remaining between them. The chain's CDR3 is CASSQAGSSQETQYF. The DNA of the CDR3 is TGTGCCAGCAGCCAAGCCGGGAGTTCCCAAGAGACCCAGTACTTC.

The rearrangement uses TRBV12-3 or TRBV12-4 and TRBJ1-2; D ambiguous. This CDR3 is built from 11 residues. The germline V and J ends were trimmed by 5 bases and 1 base, with 2 bases remaining between them. The chain's CDR3 is CASSLNYGYTF. The CDR3 nucleotides read TGTGCCAGCAGTCTTAACTATGGCTACACCTTC.